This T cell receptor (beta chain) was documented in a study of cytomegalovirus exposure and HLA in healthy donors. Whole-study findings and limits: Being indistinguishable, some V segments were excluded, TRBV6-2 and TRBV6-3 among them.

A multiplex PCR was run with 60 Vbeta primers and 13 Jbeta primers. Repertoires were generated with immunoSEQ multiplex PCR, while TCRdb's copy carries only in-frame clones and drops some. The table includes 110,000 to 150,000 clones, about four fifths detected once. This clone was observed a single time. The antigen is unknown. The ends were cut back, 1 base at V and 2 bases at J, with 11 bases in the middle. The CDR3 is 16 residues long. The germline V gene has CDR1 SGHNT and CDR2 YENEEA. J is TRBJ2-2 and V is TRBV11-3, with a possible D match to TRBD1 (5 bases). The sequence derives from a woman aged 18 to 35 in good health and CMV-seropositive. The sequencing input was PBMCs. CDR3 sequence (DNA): TGTGCCAGCAGCTTAGCCCGACAGTTAAACACCGGGGAGCTGTTTTTT. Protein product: CASSLARQLNTGELFF.